This TCR beta chain appears in the sequencing data of a study of regulatory T cells in long-lasting Graves disease. General observations from the study: Persistent disease favored TRBV28, TRBJ1-2 and TRBJ2-5. Peripheral blood alone, not thyroid tissue, underwent study. A reduction in accuracy may have resulted from the small sample size.

Time point here: persistent/refractory GD, antithyroid drugs over 5 years with positive TRAb. RNA extracted from PBMCs served as the sequencing template. With iRepertoire HTBI primers and Arm-PCR of CDR3 regions, TCR beta libraries were built. MiXCR, applied by TCRdb to the multiplex PCR reads, yields one record per CDR3 protein. This sample has over 300,000 distinct CDR3 sequences; 15% to 20% occur once, and the top ten carry less than 30%. Trimming cost V 0 bases and J 2 bases; bases outside gene matches: 8. Germline CDR1 and CDR2: DFQATT and SNEGSKA (reference sequence). The CDR3 has 16 residues. This clonotype has at least ten counts. Its antigen is not known.

V is TRBV20-1 and J is TRBJ2-5, with 8 bases matching TRBD1. The input for sequencing was peripheral blood mononuclear cells (PBMCs), taken when the disease was refractory, from a patient treated with antithyroid drugs. The TCR was taken from a female donor with Graves disease. The CDR3 sequence: CSARDPDRGLQETQYF. The CDR3 bases are TGCAGTGCTAGAGACCCAGACAGGGGCCTACAAGAGACCCAGTACTTC.